What follows are 17 T cell receptor beta chains derived from one specimen sequenced in a study of T cell repertoires in cytomegalovirus infection. TCRdb called the reads again in MiXCR, with one record for every CDR3 protein. The sample holds 600,000 to 800,000 distinct CDR3 sequences; roughly 26% are singletons and the top ten take 6.5% to 10%. Material: CD8+ T cells from PBMCs. All receptors come from a human donor in good health (CMV status not recorded). Some clones in this sample may be carry-over from other donors' samples.

In this sample, this clonotype turned up a few times. The V gene is TRBV7-9, the J gene TRBJ2-1, with 7 bases identical to TRBD2. The CDR3 is 16 residues long. Looked up from germline, CDR1 is SEHNR and CDR2 is FQNEAQ (reference sequence). The V and J ends lost 7 bases and 5 bases, in that order; junction bases with no gene match: 14. The CDR3 loop reads CASITIGLAEDNEQFF. The CDR3, as DNA: TGTGCCAGCATCACTATCGGGCTAGCGGAGGACAATGAGCAGTTCTTC.

Only a few counts were recorded for this clonotype. The rearrangement uses TRBV25-1 and TRBJ2-7; 7 bases agree with TRBD1. The V gene end was trimmed by 4 bases and the J gene end by 0 bases; junction bases not matched to a gene: 6. Germline V gene sequence: CDR1 MGHDK, CDR2 SYGVNS. The CDR3 covers 15 residues. CDR3 loop: CASSAHDRVSYEQYF. The CDR3 coding sequence is TGTGCCAGCAGTGCCCATGACAGGGTCTCCTACGAGCAGTACTTC.

This clonotype was recorded a few times. The V and J genes are TRBV6-1 and TRBJ2-7, with D uncertain. The CDR3 covers 13 residues. Germline CDR1 reads MNHNS; CDR2 reads SASEGT. The germline V and J ends were trimmed by 2 bases and 6 bases, with 11 bases remaining between them. DNA of the CDR3: TGTGCCAGCAGTGAATTCGGTTCTCGCGAGCAGTACGTC. Translation: CASSEFGSREQYV.

The chain uses TRBV7-6 and TRBJ2-7, with 9 nucleotides matching TRBD1. J gave up 9 bases and V 5 bases, and 14 bases lay outside the gene matches. From germline, CDR1 is SGHVS and CDR2 FNYEAQ. The CDR3 totals 15 residues. Here the CDR3 reads CASSPRTGVTIGQYF. CDR3 coding DNA: TGTGCCAGCAGCCCACGGACAGGGGTGACAATAGGGCAGTACTTC.

Regarding this clonotype: A much larger clonotype is one base distant, so this may be a read error. The genes are TRBV7-2 and TRBJ2-5, with a weak D call TRBD1 (5 bases). The CDR3 loop spans 14 amino acids. CDR1 SGHTA and CDR2 FQGNSA come from the germline V gene. CDR3 DNA sequence: TGTGCCAGCAGCCCGACAGCTACCCAAGAGGCCCAGTACTTC. Protein sequence: CASSPTATQEAQYF.

Turning to this clonotype: A much more abundant neighbour one base away suggests this may be a read error. The chain joins TRBV7-2 to TRBJ1-6; 9 positions match TRBD1. With 5 bases clipped from V and 7 bases from J, the junction kept 9 bases outside the gene matches. Germline CDR1 is SGHTA and CDR2 is FQGNSA. The CDR3 runs 16 residues. CDR3 nucleotides: TGTGCCAGCAGCGACCCCGGGACAGGGCAAAATTCACCCCTCCACTTT. Translating gives CASSDPGTGQNSPLHF.

As concerns this clonotype: This may stem from a read error, because a much larger clone lies one nucleotide away. The gene calls are TRBV7-2 and TRBJ1-5; D may be TRBD1 (5 bases). The length of the CDR3 is 16 residues. CDR1 is SGHTA, CDR2 FQGNSA, per germline. V shed 1 base and J shed 3 bases, with 13 bases lying between them. CDR3 loop: CTSSLVGRALNQPQHF. Written as DNA, the CDR3 is TGTACCAGCAGCTTAGTGGGCAGGGCCCTCAATCAGCCCCAGCATTTT.

This clonotype was counted ten times or more. This chain uses TRBV7-6 with TRBJ2-3; 13 positions match TRBD2. The CDR3 consists of 17 residues. Trimming took 5 bases from V and 2 from J; bases not matched to a gene: 7. Germline CDR1 SGHVS, CDR2 FNYEAQ. For the CDR3, the DNA is TGTGCCAGCAGCCCAGGGACTAGCGGGGTTATCACAGATACGCAGTATTTT. Encoded protein: CASSPGTSGVITDTQYF.

The chain couples TRBV27 to TRBJ1-5, with 9 positions matching TRBD1. J lost 4 bases, V lost 9 bases, and 7 bases had no gene match. The CDR3 covers 14 residues. Germline CDR1 and CDR2: MNHEY and SMNVEV (reference sequence). CDR3 DNA sequence: TGTGCCAGTTCTACAGGGGGCCAAAATCAGCCCCAGCATTTT. This gives the protein CASSTGGQNQPQHF.

This clonotype was detected a few times. This rearrangement joins TRBV4-1 to TRBJ1-1, with TRBD1 as a possible D gene (6 bases). The ends were cut back, 4 bases at V and 1 base at J, with 25 bases in the middle. Looked up from germline, CDR1 is MGHRA and CDR2 is YSYEKL. This CDR3 contains 19 residues. The CDR3 here is CASSPTSLKSTGGNTEAFF. In DNA form, the CDR3 reads TGCGCCAGCAGCCCGACCAGTTTAAAATCGACAGGAGGGAACACTGAAGCTTTCTTT.

This clonotype was seen only a few times. This chain links TRBV7-3 with TRBJ2-5; 8 bases map to TRBD2. Unmatched junction bases numbered 7, after V lost 5 bases and J lost 2 bases. The V gene's germline CDR1 is SGHTA and CDR2 FQGTGA. CDR3 size: 15 residues. The CDR3 here is CASSAAGGGQETQYF. For the CDR3, the DNA is TGTGCCAGCAGCGCCGCGGGGGGAGGGCAAGAGACCCAGTACTTC.

Many counts were recorded for this clonotype. The chain recombines TRBV7-2 with TRBJ2-7; D may be TRBD2 (7 bases). V was clipped by 3 bases and J by 4 bases, with 13 bases between them. Germline loops: CDR1 SGHTA, CDR2 FQGNSA. The CDR3 length is 14 residues. CDR3 region: CASSFIGGAYEQYV. The CDR3 bases are TGTGCCAGCAGCTTTATAGGGGGGGCTTACGAGCAGTACGTC.

The V call is TRBV14, the J call TRBJ1-1; D is possibly TRBD1 (5 bases). The CDR3 is 15 amino acids. With 4 bases removed from V and 1 base from J, the gap between germline ends came to 13 bases. Germline CDR1 is SGHDN and CDR2 is FVKESK. The CDR3 sequence is CASSPLPGGNTEAFF. The CDR3 region has the DNA TGTGCCAGCAGCCCCTTACCTGGGGGGAACACTGAAGCTTTCTTT.

This clonotype was seen a handful of times. The chain couples TRBV7-9 to TRBJ1-2; D is unresolved. Trimming removed 3 bases from V and 8 bases from J, with 16 bases in between. Germline V gene data show CDR1 as SEHNR and CDR2 as FQNEAQ (reference sequence). This CDR3 comprises 14 residues. The CDR3 region is CASSFETTSWGYTF. CDR3 nucleotides: TGTGCCAGCAGCTTCGAAACCACCAGCTGGGGCTACACCTTC.

This clonotype has only a few counts. The genes are TRBV14 and TRBJ1-2; D is unresolved. Trimming shortened V by 1 base and J by 6 bases, and 9 bases separated the two germline ends. The CDR3 totals 13 residues. Germline V lookup: CDR1 SGHDN, CDR2 FVKESK. CDR3 coding DNA: TGTGCCAGCAGCCAAGTGGTTCTTAATGGCTACACCTTC. It encodes CASSQVVLNGYTF. Variable domain in full (rest from reference TRBV14 and TRBJ1-2): EAGVTQFPSHSVIEKGQTVTLRCDPISGHDNLYWYRRVMGKEIKFLLHFVKESKQDESGMPNNRFLAERTGGTYSTLKVQPAELEDSGVYFCASSQVVLNGYTFGSGTRLTVV.

This clonotype was detected ten times or more. The chain links TRBV7-8 to TRBJ2-2; tentative D call: TRBD1 (6 bases). This CDR3 spans 15 amino acids. The V end lost 5 bases, the J end lost 2 bases, and 12 bases lay between the germline ends. Germline V lookup: CDR1 SGHVS, CDR2 FQNEAQ. The CDR3 protein is CASSLRTANTGELFF. CDR3 nucleotide sequence: TGTGCCAGCAGCCTTCGGACAGCTAACACCGGGGAGCTGTTTTTT.

This clonotype has at least ten counts. This sequence joins TRBV7-2 and TRBJ1-1, with D perhaps matching TRBD1 (5 bases). CDR3 length: 13 residues. The germline V and J ends were trimmed by 7 bases and 0 bases, with 9 bases remaining between them. Germline CDR1 and CDR2: SGHTA and FQGNSA. DNA of the CDR3: TGTGCCAGCACTAGGGGCGTGAACACTGAAGCTTTCTTT. Its translation: CASTRGVNTEAFF.